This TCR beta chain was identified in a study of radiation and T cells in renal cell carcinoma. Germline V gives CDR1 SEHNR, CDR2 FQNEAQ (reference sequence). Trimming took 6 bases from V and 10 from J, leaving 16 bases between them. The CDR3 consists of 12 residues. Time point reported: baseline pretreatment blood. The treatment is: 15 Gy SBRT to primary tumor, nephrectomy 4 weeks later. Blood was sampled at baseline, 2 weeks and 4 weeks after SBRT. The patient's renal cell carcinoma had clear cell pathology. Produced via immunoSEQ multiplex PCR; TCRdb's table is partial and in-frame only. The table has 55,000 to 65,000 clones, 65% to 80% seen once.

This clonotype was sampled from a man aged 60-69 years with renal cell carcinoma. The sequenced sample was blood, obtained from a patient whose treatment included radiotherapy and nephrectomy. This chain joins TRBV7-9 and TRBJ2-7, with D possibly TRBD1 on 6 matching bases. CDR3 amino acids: CASRPSTGFQYV. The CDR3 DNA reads TGTGCCAGCAGACCATCAACAGGGTTTCAGTACGTC.